What follows are 21 T cell receptor beta chains derived from one specimen sequenced in a study of blood T cell repertoires in COVID-19. Generated by immunoSEQ multiplex PCR, the TCRdb table keeps only in-frame clones and is missing some. The sample contains 93,000 or so clones, approximately 80% of which appear only once. Input material: peripheral blood. The receptors come from a human donor in a cohort sampled during active or convalescent COVID-19.

V gene TRBV10-3 combines with J gene TRBJ2-5; 10 bases line up with TRBD2. Losses at the gene ends were 3 bases for V and 3 bases for J; bases not matched to a gene: 7. Per germline, CDR1 ENHRY and CDR2 SYGVKD. The CDR3 is 16 residues long. CDR3 protein: CAISEQRGGLKETQYF. DNA of the CDR3: TGTGCCATCAGTGAACAGCGGGGGGGTTTAAAAGAGACCCAGTACTTC.

The chain carries TRBV7-2 and TRBJ2-7; 8 bases are shared with TRBD2. The CDR3 is 15 residues long. Unmatched junction bases numbered 7, after V lost 1 base and J lost 5 bases. The V gene's germline CDR1 is SGHTA and CDR2 FQGNSA. The CDR3 region has the DNA TGTGCCAGCAGCTTAGTTTTAGCGGGAAACAACGAGCAGTACTTC. Translated: CASSLVLAGNNEQYF.

J is TRBJ2-5 and V is TRBV28, with D perhaps matching TRBD1 (5 bases). The CDR3 runs to 16 residues. Trimming took 2 bases from V and 2 from J, leaving 15 bases between them. Germline V gives CDR1 MDHEN, CDR2 SYDVKM. Here the CDR3 DNA reads TGTGCCAGCAGTTTAGTAGGGGTCCGGACACAAGAGACCCAGTACTTC. This sequence encodes CASSLVGVRTQETQYF.

This rearrangement joins TRBV5-4 to TRBJ1-1, with D possibly being TRBD1 (6 bases). CDR1 SGHNT and CDR2 YYREEE come from the germline V gene (reference sequence). Between the trimmed V and J ends, which lost 4 bases and 0 bases, there was a span of 10 bases. This CDR3 contains 14 residues. The CDR3 protein is CASSQGQLNTEAFF. The DNA of the CDR3 is TGTGCCAGCAGCCAAGGACAGCTGAACACTGAAGCTTTCTTT.

The chain uses TRBV7-9 and TRBJ2-1, with 8 positions matching TRBD2. CDR3 length equals 15 residues. CDR1 is SEHNR, CDR2 FQNEAQ, per germline (reference sequence). J was trimmed by 4 bases and V by 5 bases; bases with no gene match: 7. CDR3 residues: CASSLDSGAYNEQFF. In DNA, the CDR3 is TGTGCCAGCAGCCTCGATAGCGGGGCTTACAATGAGCAGTTCTTC.

The chain uses TRBV4-3 and TRBJ1-4, with D possibly being TRBD1 (6 bases). Germline V CDR1 and CDR2: LGHNA, YSLEER. This CDR3 has 15 amino acids. The V end was cut by 1 base, the J end by 4 bases, with 10 bases between. CDR3 protein: CASSQAGDGNEKLFF. In DNA, the CDR3 is TGCGCCAGCAGCCAAGCAGGGGATGGTAATGAAAAACTGTTTTTT.

The chain links TRBV27 to TRBJ2-7; D perhaps matches TRBD1 (6 bases). Trimming shortened V by 0 bases and J by 3 bases, and 9 bases separated the two germline ends. From germline, CDR1 is MNHEY and CDR2 SMNVEV (reference sequence). The CDR3 sequence is 14 residues long. The DNA of the CDR3 is TGTGCCAGCAGTTTATCAGGGACAAACTACGAGCAGTACTTC. It specifies CASSLSGTNYEQYF.

The chain carries TRBV21-1 and TRBJ2-1; the DNA was not compared with TRBD1, the D call given in the table. TRBV21-1 represents a pseudogene. The CDR3 is made up of 15 amino acids. CDR3 sequence: CASSKRPGQGVSWFF. The CDR3 DNA reads as TGTGCCAGCAGCAAACGGCCCGGACAGGGGGTTTCTTGGTTCTTC.

The rearrangement links TRBV7-8 to TRBJ1-5; no clear D. This CDR3 has 13 amino acids. Deletions cut 5 bases from V and 7 bases from J, with 12 bases between. CDR1 SGHVS and CDR2 FQNEAQ come from the germline V gene. This CDR3 is CASSKIREQPQHF. Here the CDR3 DNA reads TGTGCCAGCAGCAAAATTCGGGAACAGCCCCAGCATTTT.

This chain uses TRBV5-4 with TRBJ1-2; 9 positions match TRBD1. Germline V gives CDR1 SGHNT, CDR2 YYREEE (reference sequence). CDR3 length equals 14 residues. V was clipped by 4 bases and J by 6 bases; unmatched bases: 7. CDR3 nucleotide sequence: TGTGCCAGCAGCGGGTCCCGGGACAGGGATGGCTACACCTTC. Protein product: CASSGSRDRDGYTF.

This clone was seen only once. This chain links TRBV4-2 with TRBJ1-2; a weak D match, TRBD1 (5 bases). Germline CDR1 and CDR2: LGHNA and YNFKEQ. The CDR3 sequence is 15 residues long. V was clipped by 0 bases and J by 5 bases, with 13 bases between them. In DNA form, the CDR3 reads TGTGCCAGCAGCCAAGATGGGGGGTCCGGGTATGGCTACACCTTC. Translated, it gives CASSQDGGSGYGYTF.

The rearrangement links TRBV19 to TRBJ2-3; 7 bases align to TRBD1. This CDR3 is built from 12 residues. The germline CDR1 and CDR2 sequences are LNHDA and SQIVND (reference sequence). The V gene end was trimmed by 1 base and the J gene end by 11 bases; junction bases not matched to a gene: 3. CDR3 in amino acids: CASSIVQGMQYF. The CDR3 DNA reads TGTGCCAGTAGTATAGTACAGGGGATGCAGTATTTT.

This chain uses TRBV6-5 with TRBJ2-6, with D possibly matching TRBD1 (5 bases). The germline V gene encodes CDR1 MNHEY and CDR2 SVGAGI. The CDR3 is made up of 14 amino acids. Trimming took off 6 bases at V and 2 bases at J, with 8 bases between the two ends. CDR3 in amino acids: CASRGEAGANVLTF. In nucleotides, the CDR3 is TGTGCCAGCAGAGGGGAAGCTGGGGCCAACGTCCTGACTTTC.

This CDR3 reads CASSRTGLHGYTF. The CDR3 bases are TGTGCCAGCAGCCGGACAGGCTTGCACGGCTACACCTTC. This rearrangement joins TRBV5-6 to TRBJ1-2; TRBD1 matches at 7 bases. Germline V lookup: CDR1 SGHDT, CDR2 YYEEEE. V was pared by 4 bases and J by 8 bases, with 8 bases of the junction left unmatched. The CDR3 is made up of 13 amino acids.

The V call is TRBV5-1, the J call TRBJ2-1; 9 nucleotides agree with TRBD1. With 3 bases clipped from V and 8 bases from J, the junction kept 12 bases outside the gene matches. The CDR3 spans 16 residues. CDR1 and CDR2 from the germline V gene are SGHRS and YFSETQ. In DNA form, the CDR3 reads TGCGCCAGCAGCTGGTACGGACAGGGGAGGGCGGATGAGCAGTTCTTC. Its protein product is CASSWYGQGRADEQFF.

V and J are TRBV19 and TRBJ1-2; D might be TRBD1 (5 bases). The CDR3 length is 15 residues. Between the trimmed V and J ends, which lost 4 bases and 0 bases, there was a span of 12 bases. The germline CDR1 and CDR2 sequences are LNHDA and SQIVND (reference sequence). The chain's CDR3 is CASSTARQSNYGYTF. The CDR3 DNA is TGTGCCAGTAGTACCGCTAGACAGTCTAACTATGGCTACACCTTC.

The chain has TRBV19 and TRBJ1-2, with D possibly matching TRBD1 (6 bases). This CDR3 is built from 15 residues. V lost 6 bases and J 4 bases, leaving 18 bases between the germline ends. CDR1 and CDR2 from the germline V gene are LNHDA and SQIVND (reference sequence). CDR3 loop: CASRGRRGSTYGYTF. CDR3 bases: TGTGCCAGTAGGGGTAGAAGGGGGTCTACCTATGGCTACACCTTC.

This chain uses TRBV24-1 with TRBJ2-5, with D possibly matching TRBD1 (5 bases). V gave up 2 bases and J gave up 5 bases, with 14 bases separating them. The CDR3 contains 15 residues. Germline loops: CDR1 KGHDR, CDR2 SFDVKD. The CDR3 here is CATSDSQGLGETQYF. The CDR3, as DNA: TGTGCCACCAGTGATTCCCAGGGCCTGGGGGAGACCCAGTACTTC.

The V call is TRBV5-4, the J call TRBJ2-1; TRBD2 agrees at 14 bases. The CDR3 spans 17 residues. Germline V CDR1 and CDR2: SGHNT, YYREEE (reference sequence). Trimming removed 4 bases from V and 3 bases from J; junction bases left unmatched: 6. The CDR3 here is CASSPGLAGAFYNEQFF. The CDR3 DNA reads TGTGCCAGCAGCCCGGGACTAGCGGGGGCTTTCTACAATGAGCAGTTCTTC. Together with reference TRBV5-4 and TRBJ2-1, the CDR3 gives the full variable domain: ETGVTQSPTHLIKTRGQQVTLRCSSQSGHNTVSWYQQALGQGPQFIFQYYREEENGRGNFPPRFSGLQFPNYSSELNVNALELDDSALYLCASSPGLAGAFYNEQFFGPGTRLTVL.

This clone was seen just once. The chain recombines TRBV14 with TRBJ1-2; 7 nucleotides agree with TRBD1. This CDR3 contains 14 residues. Germline V CDR1 and CDR2: SGHDN, FVKESK. After removal of 4 bases from V and 7 bases from J, the junction contained 9 bases not matched to a gene. CDR3 loop: CASSPPGQMSGYTF. The CDR3 DNA is TGTGCCAGCAGCCCCCCGGGACAGATGTCTGGCTACACCTTC.

The chain joins TRBV18 to TRBJ1-1, with 11 positions matching TRBD1. This CDR3 spans 16 amino acids. Germline-derived CDR1 and CDR2 are KGHSH and LQKENI. V was pared by 4 bases and J by 6 bases, with 10 bases of the junction left unmatched. Here the CDR3 DNA reads TGTGCCAGCTCACTACAACCGGGACAGGGGGTCTCTGAAGCTTTCTTT. It codes for CASSLQPGQGVSEAFF.